The rows below give T cell receptor beta chains drawn from one sample of a study of cytomegalovirus exposure and HLA in healthy donors. Profiled with immunoSEQ multiplex PCR; TCRdb holds only in-frame clones, not every one. The sample has approximately 220,000 clones; roughly 85% are singletons. Sequenced: PBMCs. The receptors here all came from a man aged 18 to 35 in good health and CMV-seronegative. CDR3s include the opening cysteine and the closing phenylalanine or tryptophan. A D gene is named only where the DNA matches it firmly. Rows give clone size only sometimes, using once, few, many, or a class for an expanded clone.

>TRBD2|TRBV6-5|TRBJ2-7|once
CASSYYTASGSYEQYF
>TRBD1|TRBV4-1|TRBJ1-2|-
CASSQDGQGTFGYTF
>TRBD1|TRBV10-2|TRBJ2-7|-
CASSSPGQGKDEQYF
>TRBD2|TRBV19|TRBJ2-3|-
CASSSWSGGTDTQYF
>-|TRBV15|TRBJ2-2|-
CATLDGGTGELFF
>TRBD2|TRBV6-1|TRBJ2-7|-
CASRLAGEQYF
>-|TRBV28|TRBJ2-1|-
CASSQGRVKIF
>TRBD2|TRBV30|TRBJ2-6|few
CAWSGLKSGGAHRGANVLTF
>-|TRBV15|TRBJ2-1|-
CATTLRGEQFF
>-|TRBV2|TRBJ2-7|few
CASILEDSYSYEQYF
>TRBD2|TRBV9|TRBJ2-3|-
CASSGASGYSTDTQYF
>TRBD1|TRBV27|TRBJ1-1|-
CASSLFLPGTGSTEAFF
>TRBD2|TRBV5-1|TRBJ2-1|-
CASSPETSGRNEQFF
>-|TRBV28|TRBJ1-5|-
CASSFMGSNQPQHF
>TRBD2|TRBV5-1|TRBJ2-1|-
CASSPGTNNEQFF
>TRBD2|TRBV4-2|TRBJ2-3|-
CASSQEFLGTSGRDTQYF